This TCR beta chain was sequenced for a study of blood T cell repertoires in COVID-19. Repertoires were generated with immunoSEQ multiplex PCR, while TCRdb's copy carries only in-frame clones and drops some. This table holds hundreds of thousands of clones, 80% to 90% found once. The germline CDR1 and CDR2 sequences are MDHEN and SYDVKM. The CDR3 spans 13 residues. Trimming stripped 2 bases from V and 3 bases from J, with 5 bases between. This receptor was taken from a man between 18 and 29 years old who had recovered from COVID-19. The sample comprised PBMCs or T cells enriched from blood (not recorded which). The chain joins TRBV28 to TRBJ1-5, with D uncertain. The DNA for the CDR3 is TGTGCCAGCAGTTTAAGCCACAATCAGCCCCAGCATTTT. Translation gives CASSLSHNQPQHF.